The 10 T cell receptor beta chains below were found in one sample sequenced in a study of T cell repertoires in cytomegalovirus infection. TCRdb itself ran the reads through MiXCR, one entry per CDR3 protein. The profile covers approximately 490,000 distinct CDR3 sequences, with about 10% appearing a single time and approximately 10% taken by the ten largest. The sequenced material came from PBMCs. The receptors derive from a human donor in good health (CMV status not recorded). Some clones in this sample may be carry-over from other donors' samples.

A remark on this clonotype: One end of the junction varies from germline; a read error may be responsible. This chain links TRBV9 with TRBJ1-5; D possibly corresponds to TRBD1 (5 bases). This CDR3 is built from 15 residues. CDR1 is SGDLS and CDR2 is YYNGEE in the germline V gene. The CDR3 protein is CASSVEGSSSQPQHF. CDR3 nucleotides: TGTGCCAGCAGCGTAGAGGGGTCTAGCAGTCAGCCCCAGCATTTT. The complete variable domain, with remaining parts taken from reference TRBV9 and TRBJ1-5, reads DSGVTQTPKHLITATGQRVTLRCSPRSGDLSVYWYQQSLDQGLQFLIQYYNGEERAKGNILERFSAQQFPDLHSELNLSSLELGDSALYFCASSVEGSSSQPQHFGDGTRLSIL.

This clonotype was seen at least ten times. The chain links TRBV15 to TRBJ2-5; 10 bases match TRBD1. This CDR3 region has 16 residues. Per the germline V gene, CDR1 is LNHNV and CDR2 is YYDKDF (reference sequence). Trimming at V came to 4 bases and at J to 5 bases, leaving 10 bases not matched to a gene. Here the CDR3 DNA reads TGTGCCACCAGCAACCTTGGACAGGGGGAATGGGAGACCCAGTACTTC. This encodes CATSNLGQGEWETQYF.

V and J are TRBV13 and TRBJ1-1; D possibly corresponds to TRBD1 (6 bases). The germline V gene has CDR1 PRHDT and CDR2 FYEKMQ (reference sequence). This CDR3 has 19 residues. V was cut by 0 bases and J by 1 base, with 21 bases left in between. CDR3 bases: TGTGCCAGCAGCTTAGGCCGGGGGACACCAGGAGAAGGGAACACTGAAGCTTTCTTT. It translates to CASSLGRGTPGEGNTEAFF.

The sample holds many counts of this clonotype. The CDR3 loop is CGIQGAGTEAFF. The DNA for the CDR3 is TGTGGGATTCAGGGGGCAGGGACTGAAGCTTTCTTT. The gene calls are TRBV6-1 and TRBJ1-1, with 8 nucleotides matching TRBD1. The CDR3 contains 12 residues. Germline V CDR1 and CDR2: MNHNS, SASEGT.

This clonotype was recorded at least ten times. The chain carries TRBV12-3 or TRBV12-4 and TRBJ2-1; 10 bases align to TRBD2. The CDR3 is 16 residues long. The V segment lost 8 bases and the J segment 5 bases; nucleotides outside the gene matches: 12. Written as DNA, the CDR3 is TGTGCCAGCCGCACCTCTCTAGCGGGAGCTAACAATGAGCAGTTCTTC. As protein: CASRTSLAGANNEQFF.

The table lists this clonotype with many counts. This chain connects TRBV10-2 to TRBJ1-2; a weak D match, TRBD1 (5 bases). This CDR3 has 13 residues. From germline, CDR1 is WSHSY and CDR2 SAAADI. V shed 8 bases and J shed 6 bases, with 16 bases lying between them. The CDR3 DNA sequence: TGCGCCAGCGGGCTGGCAGGGAAGGATGGCTACACCTTC. Its translation is CASGLAGKDGYTF.

This clonotype occurred many times. V and J are TRBV7-2 and TRBJ1-1; the D gene is possibly TRBD1 (5 bases). This CDR3 comprises 13 residues. The ends were cut back, 2 bases at V and 7 bases at J, with 11 bases in the middle. Germline V gene lookup returns CDR1 SGHTA and CDR2 FQGNSA. The CDR3 sequence is CASSLWKGNEAFF. The CDR3 DNA reads as TGTGCCAGCAGCTTATGGAAGGGGAATGAAGCTTTCTTT.

CDR3 in DNA: TGCAGCGCCGCCCTCAGGGGCGGCTATGGCTACACCTTC. Its protein product is CSAALRGGYGYTF. The J gene is TRBJ1-2, the V gene TRBV29-1, with D possibly matching TRBD1 (6 bases). Trimming shortened V by 7 bases and J by 4 bases, and 16 bases separated the two germline ends. Germline V gene lookup returns CDR1 SQVTM and CDR2 ANQGSEA. The CDR3 sequence is 13 residues long.

The chain couples TRBV11-3 to TRBJ2-5, with D maybe TRBD2 (6 bases). V was trimmed by 2 bases and J by 1 base, leaving 20 bases between them. CDR1 SGHNT and CDR2 YENEEA come from the germline V gene. This CDR3 contains 18 residues. The CDR3 DNA reads as TGTGCCAGCAGCTTAAAGGGGTTCGGATCGCGGGGCCAAGAGACCCAGTACTTC. Amino acid sequence: CASSLKGFGSRGQETQYF.

This clonotype has at least ten counts. V usage is TRBV27 and J usage is TRBJ2-7, with 12 bases identical to TRBD1. Germline assignment: CDR1 MNHEY and CDR2 SMNVEV (reference sequence). J was trimmed by 5 bases and V by 6 bases; bases with no gene match: 5. The CDR3 runs 14 residues. This chain's CDR3 is CASRSGTGGHEQYF. CDR3 DNA: TGTGCCAGCAGGTCCGGGACAGGGGGCCACGAGCAGTACTTC.